The 16 T cell receptor beta chains below all came from one sample that was sequenced in a study of graft-versus-host responses after intestinal transplantation. Repertoires were generated with immunoSEQ multiplex PCR, while TCRdb's copy carries only in-frame clones and drops some. The sample carries over 8,000 clones, 31% recorded once. The source was alloreactive CD4+ T cells from a mixed lymphocyte reaction culture, collected before transplantation. Subset in this sample: CFSE-low proliferating T cells sorted from roughly 6-day pre-transplant mixed lymphocyte reaction (GvH or HvG direction). These receptors came from a human patient who was an organ donor for intestinal transplantation.

This clone was seen a few times. This sequence joins TRBV7-2 and TRBJ1-5, with unresolved D. The CDR3 has 15 residues. Trimming left V 0 bases short and J 3 bases short, with 9 bases between. Germline V CDR1 and CDR2: SGHTA, FQGNSA. CDR3 coding DNA: TGTGCCAGCAGCTTAGCCGTGACACTCAATCAGCCCCAGCATTTT. Its protein product is CASSLAVTLNQPQHF.

By its share, this clone is medium-sized. The sample contains more than one DNA sequence encoding this CDR3. The V gene is TRBV5-1, the J gene TRBJ1-2; no reliable D call. Trimming took off 2 bases at V and 3 bases at J, with 5 bases between the two ends. Germline V gene lookup returns CDR1 SGHRS and CDR2 YFSETQ. The CDR3 runs to 12 residues. The CDR3 spells CASSLTDYGYTF. The CDR3, as DNA: TGCGCCAGCAGCTTAACGGACTATGGCTACACCTTC.

This clone came up a few times. CDR3 nucleotides: TGTGCCTGGAGCGTTGGGACAGCCAAAAACATTCAGTACTTC. Protein sequence: CAWSVGTAKNIQYF. V and J are TRBV30 and TRBJ2-4; D could derive from TRBD1 or TRBD2 (5 bases each). Germline V gives CDR1 GTSNPN, CDR2 SVGIG (reference sequence). The CDR3 runs 14 residues. V was trimmed by 3 bases and J by 0 bases, leaving 9 bases between them.

In this sample, this clone turned up once. The rearrangement joins TRBV4-2 to TRBJ1-5, with D tentatively TRBD1 (5 bases). Trimming removed 1 base at V and 1 base at J, with 14 bases between. The CDR3 totals 17 residues. CDR1 and CDR2 (germline): LGHNA, YNFKEQ. The CDR3 loop reads CASSQGDVGDSNQPQHF. The CDR3 DNA is TGTGCCAGCAGCCAAGGGGATGTTGGGGACAGCAATCAGCCCCAGCATTTT.

Comments on this clone: A read error may explain this, as a much larger clone is one base away. The rearrangement uses TRBV6-6 and TRBJ2-5, with 10 bases aligning to TRBD1. The J call may be in error: the DNA end matches TRBJ2-7 better. Germline values: CDR1 MNHNY, CDR2 SVGAGI (reference sequence). The CDR3 length is 15 residues. The CDR3 nucleotides are TGTGCCAGCAGTTACCCCAGGACAGGGGGCTACGAGCAGTACTTC. It encodes CASSYPRTGGYEQYF.

In this sample, this clone turned up a few times. The rearrangement uses TRBV18 and TRBJ1-5; no clear D gene. The CDR3 extends over 14 amino acids. V was cut by 1 base and J by 0 bases, with 4 bases left in between. Germline lookup yields CDR1 KGHSH and CDR2 LQKENI. CDR3 DNA sequence: TGTGCCAGCTCACCACAATATAGCAATCAGCCCCAGCATTTT. It codes for CASSPQYSNQPQHF. The full variable domain, in which reference TRBV18 and TRBJ1-5 provide the parts outside the CDR3, is NAGVMQNPRHLVRRRGQEARLRCSPMKGHSHVYWYRQLPEEGLKFMVYLQKENIIDESGMPKERFSAEFPKEGPSILRIQQVVRGDSAAYFCASSPQYSNQPQHFGDGTRLSIL.

The chain combines TRBV7-2 with TRBJ2-6; D might be TRBD1 (6 bases). V lost 4 bases and J 0 bases, leaving 16 bases between the germline ends. The CDR3 spans 18 residues. Looked up from germline, CDR1 is SGHTA and CDR2 is FQGNSA. The CDR3 loop is CASSSFRGPSSGANVLTF. CDR3 sequence (DNA): TGTGCCAGCAGCTCCTTCAGGGGTCCCAGCTCTGGGGCCAACGTCCTGACTTTC. Variable domain in full (rest from reference TRBV7-2 and TRBJ2-6): GAGVSQSPSNKVTEKGKDVELRCDPISGHTALYWYRQSLGQGLEFLIYFQGNSAPDKSGLPSDRFSAERTGGSVSTLTIQRTQQEDSAVYLCASSSFRGPSSGANVLTFGAGSRLTVL.

This chain links TRBV5-4 with TRBJ1-4; 7 nucleotides agree with TRBD1. CDR3 length: 14 residues. J lost 8 bases, V lost 1 base, and 5 bases had no gene match. CDR1 is SGHNT, CDR2 YYREEE, per germline (reference sequence). The CDR3 reads CASSLTGDSEKLFF. The CDR3 DNA sequence: TGTGCCAGCAGCTTGACAGGGGATAGCGAAAAACTGTTTTTT.

In its sample, this clone was seen a few times. This chain connects TRBV19 to TRBJ1-1; D unclear. Trimming pared 8 bases from V and 4 bases from J, leaving 11 bases between. The CDR3 spans 12 residues. Germline values: CDR1 LNHDA, CDR2 SQIVND (reference sequence). The CDR3: CASQLGSTEAFF. DNA of the CDR3: TGTGCCAGTCAGTTGGGGTCCACTGAAGCTTTCTTT.

A few counts support this clone. J is TRBJ1-4 and V is TRBV18; 8 bases match TRBD1. Germline assignment: CDR1 KGHSH and CDR2 LQKENI. V was clipped by 1 base and J by 2 bases; unmatched bases: 6. The CDR3 has 17 residues. CDR3 in amino acids: CASSPLQGAKTNEKLFF. The DNA of the CDR3 is TGTGCCAGCTCACCACTGCAGGGGGCGAAGACTAATGAAAAACTGTTTTTT.

J is TRBJ1-6 and V is TRBV28; 9 nucleotides line up with TRBD1. V shed 5 bases, J shed 10 bases, and the junction held 9 bases outside the gene matches. This CDR3 region has 15 residues. Germline V gives CDR1 MDHEN, CDR2 SYDVKM. The CDR3 reads CASSPPGQGSSPLHF. The CDR3 bases are TGTGCCAGCAGTCCACCGGGACAGGGTAGCTCACCCCTCCACTTT.

This clone has just one count. CDR3 DNA sequence: TGTGCCAGCAGTTCCCGGAGCTTACAGGGTAGAGTTGAAAAACTGTTTTTT. Amino acids: CASSSRSLQGRVEKLFF. V gene TRBV2 combines with J gene TRBJ1-4, with a weak D call TRBD1 (6 bases). The germline V gene has CDR1 SNHLY and CDR2 FYNNEI. The CDR3 has 17 amino acids. V lost 5 bases and J lost 7, with 23 bases in between.

V gene TRBV11-1 combines with J gene TRBJ2-2; D remains ambiguous. Germline CDR1 and CDR2: SGHAT and FQDESV (reference sequence). V was cut by 1 base and J by 7 bases, with 7 bases left in between. The CDR3 spans 13 residues. The CDR3 DNA reads as TGTGCCAGCAGCTTAGTACGTAGCGGGGAGCTGTTTTTT. This sequence encodes CASSLVRSGELFF.

CDR3 in DNA: TGTGCCAGCAGCTTGTTGGCCGGTTCGAACACTGAAGCTTTCTTT. It encodes CASSLLAGSNTEAFF. The gene calls are TRBV7-2 and TRBJ1-1; D call uncertain. CDR3 length: 15 amino acids. Per germline, CDR1 SGHTA and CDR2 FQGNSA. V lost 3 bases, J lost 1 base, and 12 bases lay in between.

In regard to this clone: The junction does not match germline at one end; this may be a read error. The V gene is TRBV19, the J gene TRBJ2-1, with unresolved D. The CDR3 totals 15 residues. Germline V CDR1 and CDR2: LNHDA, SQIVND (reference sequence). CDR3 residues: CASSPRFPLYTEQFF. The CDR3 DNA reads as TGTGCCAGTAGTCCACGCTTCCCCCTTTACACTGAGCAGTTCTTC.

This clone was seen only a few times. This chain links TRBV18 with TRBJ1-1; 7 bases fit TRBD1. Germline values: CDR1 KGHSH, CDR2 LQKENI. The CDR3 covers 14 residues. V was pared by 1 base and J by 2 bases, with 1 base of the junction left unmatched. The CDR3 DNA sequence: TGTGCCAGCTCACCACGACAGGGCAACACTGAAGCTTTCTTT. Residues: CASSPRQGNTEAFF.